The clone carrying this T cell receptor (beta chain) was seen only a few times. This sample was taken from a study of T cells in Graves' hyperthyroidism and ophthalmopathy. PBMCs were derived from around 10 ml fresh peripheral blood. RNA transcripts served as the template for amplifying TCR beta CDR3 regions. When the TCR CDR3 underwent first-round RT-PCR, the HTBI primer set was used. TCRdb ran MiXCR on the multiplex PCR reads and lists one entry per CDR3 protein. In the table there are 530,000 or so distinct CDR3 sequences, 17% of which are singletons. This CDR3 spans 16 amino acids. CDR1 and CDR2 (germline): MNHNS, SASEGT. Trimming left V 5 bases short and J 1 base short, with 12 bases between.

Sequenced input: blood. The chain carries TRBV6-1 and TRBJ2-6; TRBD1 might be the D (6 bases). The TCR sequence derives from a young woman with Graves' ophthalmopathy. The CDR3 DNA follows: TGTGCCAGCAGTACACAGGGTTCGTCTGGGGCCAACGTCCTGACTTTC. Amino acid sequence: CASSTQGSSGANVLTF.